This T cell receptor delta chain stems from a study of gamma-delta chains in newborns, infants, children. As for the study in general: Microbial exposure reportedly drives polyclonal innate γδ T cell expansion after birth.

CDR3 length: 18 residues. Germline CDR1 GEAIGNYY, CDR2 EKD. Trimming removed 3 bases from V and 2 bases from J, with 16 bases in between. The table lists this clone with a few counts. This DNA translates differently at residue 10 from the TCRdb protein, which is that of a much larger clone; a read error is likely, and the protein shown is the DNA's own translation. TCRdb applied CATT to the reads for clone calling. The table shows 6,100 or so delta-chain clones, with roughly 14% occurring only once. The chain carries TRDV2 and TRDJ3; possibly TRDD3 for D (5 bases). This receptor was taken from a child who was a newborn, infant or young child, either healthy, febrile or measles-vaccinated (not recorded which). Sequenced material: blood, taken at baseline. The CDR3 DNA reads TGTGCCTGTGACGTAACTTTGAGGGATGCCTGGGACACCCGACAGATGTTTTTC. Amino acids: CACDVTLRDAWDTRQMFF.